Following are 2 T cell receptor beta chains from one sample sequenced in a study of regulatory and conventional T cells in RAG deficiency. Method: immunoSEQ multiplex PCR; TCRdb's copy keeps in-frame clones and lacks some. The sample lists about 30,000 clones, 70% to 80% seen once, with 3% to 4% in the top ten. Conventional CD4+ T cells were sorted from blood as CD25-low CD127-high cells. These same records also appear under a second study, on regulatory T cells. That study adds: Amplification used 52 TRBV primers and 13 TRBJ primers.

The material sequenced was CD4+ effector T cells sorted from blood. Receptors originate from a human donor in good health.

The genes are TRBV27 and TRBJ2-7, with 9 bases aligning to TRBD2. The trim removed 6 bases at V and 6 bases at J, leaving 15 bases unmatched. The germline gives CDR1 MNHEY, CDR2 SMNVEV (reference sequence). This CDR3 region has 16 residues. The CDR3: CASREFGQRGVSEQYF. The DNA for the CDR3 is TGTGCCAGCAGAGAGTTTGGCCAGCGGGGGGTCAGCGAGCAGTACTTC.

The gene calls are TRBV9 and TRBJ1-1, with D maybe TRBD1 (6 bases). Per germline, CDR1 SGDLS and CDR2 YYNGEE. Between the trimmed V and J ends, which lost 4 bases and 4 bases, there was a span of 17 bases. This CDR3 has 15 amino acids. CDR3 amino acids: CASSSGTARGTEAFF. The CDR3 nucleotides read TGTGCCAGCAGCTCCGGGACCGCCAGGGGCACTGAAGCTTTCTTT.